What follows are 5 T cell receptor beta chains derived from one specimen sequenced in a study of response to subunit inactivated influenza vaccine. In TCRdb, the RT-PCR reads were re-called with MiXCR into one record per CDR3 protein. In the table there are under 550,000 distinct CDR3 sequences, 6.5% to 8% of which are singletons. The sequencing here drew on PBMCs from blood, taken 23 months after vaccination. The receptors come from a man aged 45 to 70 who received an inactivated influenza vaccine.

This clonotype has only a few counts. The chain is built from TRBV12-3 or TRBV12-4 and TRBJ2-3, with TRBD1 matching over 8 bases. The CDR3 is 15 amino acids. The junction had 7 bases not matched to a gene; V was cut back by 5 bases and J by 3 bases. CDR3 loop: CASSPRQGRTDTQYF. In DNA form, the CDR3 reads TGTGCCAGCAGTCCGAGACAGGGGAGGACAGATACGCAGTATTTT.

This clonotype occurred a few times. The genes are TRBV3-1 and TRBJ2-7; D is possibly TRBD2 (6 bases). This CDR3 is built from 13 residues. V dropped 3 bases and J dropped 4 bases, with 10 bases sitting between them. CDR1 and CDR2 (germline): LGHDT, YNNKEL (reference sequence). The CDR3 coding sequence is TGTGCCAGCAGCCAGGCGGGGCCTTACGAGCAGTACTTC. As protein: CASSQAGPYEQYF.

In its sample, this clonotype was seen a few times. The rearrangement joins TRBV6-2 or TRBV6-3 to TRBJ2-1, with 8 nucleotides matching TRBD2. This CDR3 comprises 15 residues. V lost 2 bases to trimming and J lost 4 bases; unmatched junction nucleotides: 4. Germline CDR1 is MNHEY and CDR2 is SVGEGT. CDR3 sequence reads: CASSYNSGKYNEQFF. CDR3 DNA: TGTGCCAGCAGTTACAATAGCGGGAAATACAATGAGCAGTTCTTC.

Ten or more counts support this clonotype. J is TRBJ2-1 and V is TRBV15; 8 bases are shared with TRBD1. The CDR3 covers 15 residues. The germline V gene has CDR1 LNHNV and CDR2 YYDKDF (reference sequence). V lost 0 bases and J lost 6; bases outside the gene matches: 4. The CDR3 nucleotides are TGTGCCACCAGCAGAGATCCGGGACAGGTCAATGAGCAGTTCTTC. Translation: CATSRDPGQVNEQFF.

The chain is built from TRBV5-5 and TRBJ2-5, with TRBD1 matching over 9 bases. Germline V gene sequence: CDR1 SGHKS, CDR2 YYEKEE (reference sequence). V lost 0 bases, J lost 4 bases, and 4 bases stayed unmatched. The CDR3 spans 15 residues. CDR3 coding DNA: TGTGCCAGCAGCTTGGTTCCGACAGGGGGAGAGACCCAGTACTTC. Protein sequence: CASSLVPTGGETQYF.